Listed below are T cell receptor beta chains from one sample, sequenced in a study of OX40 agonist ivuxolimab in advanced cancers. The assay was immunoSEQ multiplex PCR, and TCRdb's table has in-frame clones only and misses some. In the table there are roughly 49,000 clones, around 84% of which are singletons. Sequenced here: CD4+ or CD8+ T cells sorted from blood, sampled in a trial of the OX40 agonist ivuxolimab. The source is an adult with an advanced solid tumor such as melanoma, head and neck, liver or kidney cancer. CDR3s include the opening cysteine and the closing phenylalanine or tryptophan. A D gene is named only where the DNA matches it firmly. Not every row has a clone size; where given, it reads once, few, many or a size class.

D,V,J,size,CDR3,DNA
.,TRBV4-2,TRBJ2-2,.,CASSQDPKARTGELFF,TGTGCCAGCAGCCAAGATCCGAAGGCTAGAACCGGGGAGCTGTTTTTT
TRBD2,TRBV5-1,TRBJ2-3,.,CASSSSGTSGRPPDTQYF,TGCGCCAGCAGCTCCTCCGGGACTAGCGGGAGACCCCCAGATACGCAGTATTTT
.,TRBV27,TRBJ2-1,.,CASSPGTAVYNEQFF,TGTGCCAGCAGCCCAGGGACGGCCGTCTACAATGAGCAGTTCTTC
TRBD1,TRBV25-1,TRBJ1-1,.,CASSDGGRGSAFF,TGTGCCAGCAGTGATGGCGGCAGGGGGTCGGCTTTCTTT
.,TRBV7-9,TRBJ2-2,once,CASSPLPWWQRNTGELFF,TGTGCCAGCAGCCCCCTCCCATGGTGGCAGCGGAACACCGGGGAGCTGTTTTTT
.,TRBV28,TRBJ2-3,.,CASSLQLAGDTQYF,TGTGCCAGCAGCCTACAACTCGCGGGAGATACGCAGTATTTT
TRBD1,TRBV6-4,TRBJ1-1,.,CASSDSWEQGEFQAFF,TGTGCCAGCAGTGACTCTTGGGAACAGGGGGAATTTCAGGCTTTCTTT
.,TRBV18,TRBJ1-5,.,CASSPLPGNQPQHF,TGTGCCAGCTCACCTCTCCCGGGCAATCAGCCCCAGCATTTT
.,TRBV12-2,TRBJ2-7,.,CASAITGPYEQYF,TGTGCAAGTGCTATAACAGGGCCTTACGAGCAGTACTTC
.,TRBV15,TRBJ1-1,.,CATSRVPNTEAFF,TGTGCCACCAGCAGAGTTCCGAACACTGAAGCTTTCTTT
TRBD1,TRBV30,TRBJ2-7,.,CAWRGTALPLSYEQYF,TGTGCCTGGAGGGGGACAGCGCTTCCCCTCTCCTACGAGCAGTACTTC
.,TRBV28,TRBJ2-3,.,CASKSGTITDTQYF,TGTGCCAGCAAGTCTGGGACGATCACAGATACGCAGTATTTT
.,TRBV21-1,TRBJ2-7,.,CASLRGAVSYEQYF,TGTGCCAGCCTGAGAGGGGCAGTATCCTACGAGCAGTACTTC
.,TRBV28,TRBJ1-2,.,CASSFQANYGYTF,TGTGCCAGCAGTTTTCAGGCTAACTATGGCTACACCTTC
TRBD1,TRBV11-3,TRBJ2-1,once,CASSSGQQYNEQFF,TGTGCCAGCAGCTCGGGACAGCAGTACAATGAGCAGTTCTTC
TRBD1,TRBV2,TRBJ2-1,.,CASSEGTRDRAFF,TGTGCCAGCAGTGAAGGGACCCGGGACAGGGCTTTCTTC
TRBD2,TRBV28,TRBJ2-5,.,CASSLGTSGSLETQYF,TGTGCCAGCAGTTTAGGGACTAGCGGGAGTCTTGAGACCCAGTACTTC
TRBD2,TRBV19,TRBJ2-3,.,CASSPRGGSGADTQYF,TGTGCCAGTAGTCCCCGCGGTGGTAGCGGGGCAGATACGCAGTATTTT
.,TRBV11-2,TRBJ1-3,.,CASSQGRNTIYF,TGTGCCAGCAGCCAGGGGCGGAACACCATATATTTT